The T cell receptor (beta chain) described here comes from a study of T-cell memory formation after mild COVID-19. On the study more broadly: The TCR clusters were mostly specific to one donor.

Libraries for TCRalpha and TCRbeta carried sample barcodes and unique molecular identifiers via 5'RACE. TCRdb re-called the 5' RACE reads with MiXCR, one entry per CDR3 protein. In the table there are 110,000 or so distinct CDR3 sequences, about a fifth of which are singletons. The germline V and J ends were trimmed by 6 bases and 0 bases, with 15 bases remaining between them. This CDR3 region has 15 residues. The germline gives CDR1 WSHSY, CDR2 SAAADI. This clonotype was obtained from a man in his late teens or twenties who had mild COVID-19 (a few samples of this study predate the infection). Cell type and time point are not known. The V call is TRBV10-2, the J call TRBJ2-7; D might be TRBD1 or TRBD2, each matching 5 bases. The specimen was PBMCs or a T cell subset sorted from them (not recorded which). CDR3 DNA sequence: TGCGCCAGCAGACAAGGGACGGTGAGCTCCTACGAGCAGTACTTC. Translated: CASRQGTVSSYEQYF.